A single sample is the source of the 14 T cell receptor beta chains below, sequenced in a study of radiation and T cells in renal cell carcinoma. Time point indicated: blood 2 weeks post-SBRT. Stated treatment: 15 Gy SBRT to primary tumor, nephrectomy 4 weeks later. Libraries were prepared by immunoSEQ multiplex PCR; TCRdb keeps only in-frame clonotypes and omits some of them. This table holds some 130,000 clones, 75% to 90% found once. The source was blood, collected from a patient whose treatment included radiotherapy and nephrectomy. The receptors derive from a woman between 55 and 75 years old with renal cell carcinoma.

This clone was picked up a small number of times. V usage is TRBV29-1 and J usage is TRBJ2-3, with 8 bases identical to TRBD1. The CDR3 runs 15 residues. The V and J ends lost 2 bases and 6 bases, in that order; junction bases with no gene match: 10. Germline V gene lookup returns CDR1 SQVTM and CDR2 ANQGSEA. CDR3 nucleotides: TGCAGCGTTGAATATTTCCGGCAGGGGGCGGATACGCAGTATTTT. This encodes CSVEYFRQGADTQYF.

This sequence joins TRBV10-1 and TRBJ1-5, with a tentative D call TRBD1 (5 bases). V dropped 2 bases and J dropped 9 bases, with 11 bases sitting between them. Germline V lookup: CDR1 WNHNN, CDR2 SYGVQD (reference sequence). This CDR3 is built from 13 residues. CDR3 protein: CASSEDSLLPQHF. CDR3 in DNA: TGCGCCAGCAGTGAGGACAGCCTTTTGCCCCAGCATTTT.

The V and J genes are TRBV7-2 and TRBJ2-5; 7 bases align to TRBD2. The CDR3 loop spans 16 amino acids. Germline V gene sequence: CDR1 SGHTA, CDR2 FQGNSA. J gave up 1 base and V 8 bases, and 13 bases lay outside the gene matches. The CDR3 coding sequence is TGTGCCAGCGCCCTTAGTTTTGGCGGGGGCCAAGAGACCCAGTACTTC. Encoded protein: CASALSFGGGQETQYF.

This clone has only a few counts. The chain couples TRBV19 to TRBJ1-1; 7 nucleotides match TRBD1. Germline V CDR1 and CDR2: LNHDA, SQIVND (reference sequence). V shed 5 bases and J 9 bases; nucleotides not matched to a gene: 3. The CDR3 has 11 amino acids. The chain's CDR3 is CASSSGQKAFF. CDR3 sequence (DNA): TGTGCCAGTAGTTCGGGACAGAAAGCTTTCTTT.

The chain joins TRBV6-1 to TRBJ1-4; no reliable D call. The CDR3 is 15 amino acids. Per the germline V gene, CDR1 is MNHNS and CDR2 is SASEGT. Trimming pared 6 bases from V and 6 bases from J, leaving 17 bases between. This CDR3 reads CASRKTDWVDEKLFF. The CDR3 nucleotides read TGTGCCAGCAGGAAGACCGATTGGGTTGATGAAAAACTGTTTTTT.

This chain links TRBV10-3 with TRBJ2-3; 12 bases fit TRBD2. Germline V gene data show CDR1 as ENHRY and CDR2 as SYGVKD. The length of the CDR3 is 17 residues. The junction had 6 bases not matched to a gene; V was cut back by 3 bases and J by 2 bases. CDR3: CAISDSASGRATDTQYF. The CDR3, as DNA: TGTGCCATCAGTGATTCCGCTAGCGGGAGGGCCACAGATACGCAGTATTTT.

The genes are TRBV7-8 and TRBJ1-4; D is possibly TRBD1 (5 bases). CDR1 and CDR2 (germline): SGHVS, FQNEAQ. Between the trimmed V and J ends, which lost 2 bases and 7 bases, there was a span of 17 bases. The CDR3 consists of 16 residues. In DNA form, the CDR3 reads TGTGCCAGCAGCTTAATCCTTGCAGGGCGCGTTGAAAAACTGTTTTTT. Its translation is CASSLILAGRVEKLFF.

The rearrangement uses TRBV27 and TRBJ2-6; D remains unclear. The germline gives CDR1 MNHEY, CDR2 SMNVEV (reference sequence). V was cut by 4 bases and J by 12 bases, with 13 bases left in between. The CDR3 loop spans 13 amino acids. The CDR3 is CASSSSPATVLTF. The DNA for the CDR3 is TGTGCCAGCAGTTCATCCCCCGCGACCGTCCTGACTTTC. The full variable domain, rest sourced from reference TRBV27 and TRBJ2-6, is EAQVTQNPRYLITVTGKKLTVTCSQNMNHEYMSWYRQDPGLGLRQIYYSMNVEVTDKGDVPEGYKVSRKEKRNFPLILESPSPNQTSLYFCASSSSPATVLTFGAGSRLTVL.

This chain uses TRBV6-1 with TRBJ1-1, with D tentatively TRBD1 (5 bases). V lost 4 bases and J 7 bases, leaving 19 bases between the germline ends. The CDR3 has 15 amino acids. CDR1 is MNHNS, CDR2 SASEGT, per germline. The CDR3 nucleotides read TGTGCCAGCAGTGCCCCCCGTGGGGCCGGCGATGAAGCTTTCTTT. It codes for CASSAPRGAGDEAFF.

The chain has TRBV5-1 and TRBJ2-1; D is unclear. Trimming removed 4 bases from V and 2 bases from J, with 13 bases in between. CDR1 is SGHRS, CDR2 YFSETQ, per germline. The CDR3 consists of 15 residues. The CDR3 reads CASSPRGSPYNEQFF. CDR3 bases: TGCGCCAGCAGCCCCCGTGGTTCCCCCTACAATGAGCAGTTCTTC.

CDR3 sequence reads: CASSLAGGAGTEAFF. The CDR3 DNA follows: TGCGCCAGCAGCTTGGCGGGGGGCGCGGGCACTGAAGCTTTCTTT. The J gene is TRBJ1-1, the V gene TRBV5-1, with TRBD1 as a possible D gene (6 bases). Germline CDR1 is SGHRS and CDR2 is YFSETQ. The CDR3 extends over 15 amino acids. V was cut by 0 bases and J by 4 bases, with 13 bases left in between.

CDR3 region: CASSGQGAQETQYF. The CDR3 DNA reads TGTGCCAGCAGCGGACAGGGGGCCCAAGAGACCCAGTACTTC. The J gene is TRBJ2-5, the V gene TRBV6-1; the match to TRBD1 covers 11 bases. This CDR3 has 14 amino acids. Germline loops: CDR1 MNHNS, CDR2 SASEGT. V dropped 6 bases and J dropped 1; count of bases not matched to a gene: 1.

This rearrangement joins TRBV15 to TRBJ2-7; 7 bases fit TRBD1. CDR3 length equals 17 residues. Losses at the gene ends were 0 bases for V and 4 bases for J; bases not matched to a gene: 12. Germline lookup yields CDR1 LNHNV and CDR2 YYDKDF (reference sequence). The chain's CDR3 is CATSRDSPGQLSYEQYF. As DNA, the CDR3 is TGTGCCACCAGCAGAGATTCTCCGGGACAGTTGAGTTACGAGCAGTACTTC.

This chain joins TRBV6-1 and TRBJ2-7, with no clear D. Germline CDR1 and CDR2: MNHNS and SASEGT. This CDR3 region has 11 residues. V lost 5 bases and J 4 bases, leaving 6 bases between the germline ends. The CDR3 DNA is TGTGCCAGCAGTTACCGGTACGAGCAGTACTTC. Translation gives CASSYRYEQYF.